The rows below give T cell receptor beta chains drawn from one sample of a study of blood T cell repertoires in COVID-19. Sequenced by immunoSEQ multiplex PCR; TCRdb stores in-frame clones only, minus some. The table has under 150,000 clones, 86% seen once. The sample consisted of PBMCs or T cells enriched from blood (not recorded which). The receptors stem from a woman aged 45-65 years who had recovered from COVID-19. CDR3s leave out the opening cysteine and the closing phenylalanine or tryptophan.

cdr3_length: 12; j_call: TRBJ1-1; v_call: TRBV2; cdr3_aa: ASSERPGGTEAF
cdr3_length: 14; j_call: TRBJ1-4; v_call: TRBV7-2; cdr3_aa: ASSAQEIATNEKLF
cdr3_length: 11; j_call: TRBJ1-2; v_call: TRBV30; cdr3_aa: AWSLKTGRGYT
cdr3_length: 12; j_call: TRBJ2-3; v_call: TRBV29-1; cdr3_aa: SATGTHDTDTQY
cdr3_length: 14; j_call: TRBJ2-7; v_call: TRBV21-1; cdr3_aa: ASSKTPAGNPYEQY
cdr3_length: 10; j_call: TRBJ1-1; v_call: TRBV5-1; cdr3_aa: ASSFQGTEAF
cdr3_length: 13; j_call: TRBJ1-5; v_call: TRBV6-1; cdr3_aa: ASSEASSGGQPQH
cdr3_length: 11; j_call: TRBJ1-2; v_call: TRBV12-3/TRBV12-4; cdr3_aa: ASSFDKSYGYT
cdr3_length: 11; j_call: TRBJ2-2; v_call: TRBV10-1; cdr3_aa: ASSRGYTGELF
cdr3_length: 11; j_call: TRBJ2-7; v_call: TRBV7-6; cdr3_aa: ASSPAASYEQY
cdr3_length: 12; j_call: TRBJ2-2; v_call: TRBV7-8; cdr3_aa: ASSSQGWTGELF
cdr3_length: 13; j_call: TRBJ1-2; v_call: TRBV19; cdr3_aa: ASSTPTDRGQGYT
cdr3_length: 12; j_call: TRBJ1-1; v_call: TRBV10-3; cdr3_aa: ATYPGQGITEAF
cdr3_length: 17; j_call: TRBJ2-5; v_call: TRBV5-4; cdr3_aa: ASVRLSGLAGGPRETQY
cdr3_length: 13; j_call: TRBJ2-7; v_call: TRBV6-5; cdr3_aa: ASTAAGANSYEQY
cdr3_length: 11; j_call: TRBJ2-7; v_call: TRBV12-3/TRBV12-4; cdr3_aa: ASSLTSYYEQY
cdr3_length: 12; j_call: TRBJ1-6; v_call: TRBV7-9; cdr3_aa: ASSLGGRGSPLH
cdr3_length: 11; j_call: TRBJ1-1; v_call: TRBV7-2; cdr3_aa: ASSLALSTEAF
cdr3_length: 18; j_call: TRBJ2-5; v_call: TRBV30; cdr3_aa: AWSGVTGTSGGYHLETQY
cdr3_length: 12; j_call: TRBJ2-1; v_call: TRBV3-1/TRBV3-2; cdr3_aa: ASTNKRGPGRQF
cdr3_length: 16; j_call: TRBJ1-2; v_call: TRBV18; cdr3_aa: ASSPPQDYIHPANGYT
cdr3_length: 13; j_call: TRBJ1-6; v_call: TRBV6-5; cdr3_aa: ASRQGAPGNSPLH
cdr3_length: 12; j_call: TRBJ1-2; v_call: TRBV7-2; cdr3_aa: ASSTEVGYYGYT
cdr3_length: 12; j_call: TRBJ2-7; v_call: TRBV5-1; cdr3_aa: ASSPFGGSYEQY
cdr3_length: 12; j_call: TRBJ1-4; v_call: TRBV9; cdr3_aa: ASSVGEAGEKLF
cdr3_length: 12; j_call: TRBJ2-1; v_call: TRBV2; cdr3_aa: ASSEGMSRNEQF
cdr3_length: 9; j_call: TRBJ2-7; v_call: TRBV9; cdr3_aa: ASSVGNEQY
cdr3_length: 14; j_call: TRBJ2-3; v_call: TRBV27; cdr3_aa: ASSLWAGVGTDTQY
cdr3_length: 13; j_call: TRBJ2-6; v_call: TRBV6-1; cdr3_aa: ASSDTTSGANVLT
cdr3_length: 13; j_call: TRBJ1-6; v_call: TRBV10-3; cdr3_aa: ATTGVWSYNSPLH
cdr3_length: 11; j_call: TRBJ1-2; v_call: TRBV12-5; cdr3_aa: ASGLTGGVGYT
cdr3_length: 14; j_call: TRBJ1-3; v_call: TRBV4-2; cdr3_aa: ASSPLTGGAGNTIY
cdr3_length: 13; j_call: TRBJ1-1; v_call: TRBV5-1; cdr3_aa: ASSLATGMNTEAF
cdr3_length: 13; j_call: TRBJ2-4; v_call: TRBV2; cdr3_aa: ATAGSVLAKNIQY
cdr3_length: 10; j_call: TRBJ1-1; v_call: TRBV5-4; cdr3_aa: ASSLRNTEAF
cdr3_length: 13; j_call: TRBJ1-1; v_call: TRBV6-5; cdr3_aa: ASSLTRQGYTEAF
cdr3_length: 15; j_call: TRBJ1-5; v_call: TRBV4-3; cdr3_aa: ASSQELEFYSNQPQH
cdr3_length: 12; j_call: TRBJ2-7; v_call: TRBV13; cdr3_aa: ASSLGLAGGEQY
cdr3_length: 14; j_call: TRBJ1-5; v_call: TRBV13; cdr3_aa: ASSLQGIVGNQPQH
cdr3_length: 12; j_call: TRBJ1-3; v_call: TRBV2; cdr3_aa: ASSAGTSGNTIY
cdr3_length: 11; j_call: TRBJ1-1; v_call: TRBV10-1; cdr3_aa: ASSPGQGTEAF
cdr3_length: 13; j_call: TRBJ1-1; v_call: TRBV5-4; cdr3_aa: ASSSLLGRRTEAF
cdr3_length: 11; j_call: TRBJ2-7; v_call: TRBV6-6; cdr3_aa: ASSLGQGDEQY
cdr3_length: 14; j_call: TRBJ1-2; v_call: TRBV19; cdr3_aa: ASTGGRLISNYGYT
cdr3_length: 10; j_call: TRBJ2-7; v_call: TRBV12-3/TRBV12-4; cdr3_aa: ASSFVSYEQY
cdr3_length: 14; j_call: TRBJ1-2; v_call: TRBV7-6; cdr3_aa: ASSLRPGQGRRGYT
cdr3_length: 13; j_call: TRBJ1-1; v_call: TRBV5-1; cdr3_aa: ASSLGRSQNTEAF
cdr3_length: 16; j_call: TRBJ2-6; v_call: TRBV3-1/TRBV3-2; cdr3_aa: ASSRELGGTPGANVLT
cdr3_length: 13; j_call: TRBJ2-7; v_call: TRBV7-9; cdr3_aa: ASSSGTSGFYVQY
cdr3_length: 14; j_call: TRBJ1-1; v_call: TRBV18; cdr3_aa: ASSSTGGLGNTEAF
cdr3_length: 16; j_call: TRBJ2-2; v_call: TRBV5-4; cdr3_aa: ASSSGQGIGSRAGELF
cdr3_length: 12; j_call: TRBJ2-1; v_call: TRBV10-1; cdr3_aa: ASSESGGVNEQF
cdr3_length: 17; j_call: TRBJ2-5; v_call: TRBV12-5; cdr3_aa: ASGLRSRGLAGMEETQY
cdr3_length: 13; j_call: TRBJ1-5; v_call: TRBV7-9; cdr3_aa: ASSLSGSDNQPQH
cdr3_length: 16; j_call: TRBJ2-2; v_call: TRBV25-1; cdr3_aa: ASSVVADRSLNTGELF
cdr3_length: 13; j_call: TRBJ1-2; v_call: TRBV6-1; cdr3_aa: ASSEVRGVNYGYT
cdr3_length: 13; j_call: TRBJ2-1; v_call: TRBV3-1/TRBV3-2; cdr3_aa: ASSQGSGPRNEQF
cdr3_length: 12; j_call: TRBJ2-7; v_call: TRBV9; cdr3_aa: ASSAPRDTSEQY